This T cell receptor beta chain is from a study of lung T cells in sarcoidosis with Löfgren's syndrome. Overall study results and limits: Multiple Löfgren's syndrome patients reportedly shared TRAV12-1 and TRBV2 CDR3 motifs.

From the reads, TCRdb called clonotypes with MiXCR, one entry per CDR3 protein. The table lists some 65,000 distinct CDR3 sequences, about 20% of them singletons, with around 2.3% in the top ten. In regard to this clonotype: Its antigen is unidentified. It is unclear where the CDR3 begins or ends on the DNA, so no DNA is shown, and the CDR3 is as TCRdb lists it.

The CDR3 sequence runs 16 residues, both termini included. The receptor comes from a human donor with sarcoidosis (Löfgren's syndrome or another form), or a control subject (not recorded which). The genes are TRBV7-5 and TRBJ1-1; TRBD1, the D gene given by the table, was not confirmed from the DNA. TRBV7-5 is a pseudogene. The material sequenced was CD4+ T cells from PBMCs. Here the CDR3 reads CISVSDPVWSNTEAFF.